The T cell receptor beta chain described here comes from a study of cytomegalovirus exposure and HLA in healthy donors. Study background: Earlier sequencing of some 190 million T cells yielded nearly 120 million unique TCR beta sequences. Clustering assigned 81% of the approximately 400 genotyped donors to the Caucasian-associated ancestry cluster.

Study-level points and caveats: Within an earlier analysis, most TCR beta V segments proved productive either about 90% or about 30% of the time.

The junction had 8 bases not matched to a gene; V was cut back by 3 bases and J by 5 bases. Looked up from germline, CDR1 is MGHRA and CDR2 is YSYEKL. The CDR3 has 16 residues. Unrecorded immune exposures were likely, despite nominal health at sampling. Use of 60 Vbeta and 13 Jbeta primers characterized the PCR. The protocol was immunoSEQ multiplex PCR, while the TCRdb copy is restricted to in-frame clones and leaves out a portion. The data contain under 150,000 clones, 82% of them singletons. Points on this clone: Its antigen remains unknown.

This receptor was obtained from a boy between 2 and 10 years old in good health and CMV-seronegative. This chain joins TRBV4-1 and TRBJ1-4, with 8 bases fitting TRBD1. Input material: PBMCs. CDR3 sequence (DNA): TGCGCCAGCAGCCAGTACCCACAGGGGGGAAATGAAAAACTGTTTTTT. It translates to CASSQYPQGGNEKLFF.